Reported below is one T cell receptor (beta chain). Antigen unknown. The sample comes from a study of cytotoxic CD8 clonotypes in ibrutinib-treated CLL. Turning to the study itself: Across the patients, some eleven were relapsed/refractory, around 16 treatment-naive and about 17 IGHV unmutated. Mean yields were approximately 260,000 productive templates and 80,000 to 95,000 productive rearrangements per sample. General study results and limits: Clonality increased with ibrutinib response but returned toward baseline at progression.

Per the germline V gene, CDR1 is SGHRS and CDR2 is YFSETQ. V was shortened by 3 bases and J by 3 bases, with 7 bases between the two germline ends. The length of the CDR3 is 12 residues. The method was immunoSEQ multiplex PCR; TCRdb's version includes in-frame clones alone and lacks a portion of them. The table lists 270,000 or so clones, 76% of them singletons. This sequence joins TRBV5-1 and TRBJ2-7; D call uncertain. The sequences come from PBMCs, collected at disease progression, from a patient treated with ibrutinib. The receptor's source is a human donor with chronic lymphocytic leukemia. CDR3 in DNA: TGCGCCAGCAGCTCCACCTACTACGAGCAGTACTTC. It encodes CASSSTYYEQYF.